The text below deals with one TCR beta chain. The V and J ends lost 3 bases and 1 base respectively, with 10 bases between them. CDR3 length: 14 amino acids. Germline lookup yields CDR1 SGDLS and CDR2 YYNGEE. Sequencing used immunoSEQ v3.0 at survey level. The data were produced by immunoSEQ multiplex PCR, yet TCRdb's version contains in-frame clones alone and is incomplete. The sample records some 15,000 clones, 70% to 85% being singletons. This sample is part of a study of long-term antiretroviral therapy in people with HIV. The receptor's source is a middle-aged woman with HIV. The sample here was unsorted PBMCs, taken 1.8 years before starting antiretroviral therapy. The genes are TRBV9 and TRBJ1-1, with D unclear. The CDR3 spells CASSGGSTNTEAFF. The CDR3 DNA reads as TGTGCCAGCAGCGGGGGATCGACGAACACTGAAGCTTTCTTT.